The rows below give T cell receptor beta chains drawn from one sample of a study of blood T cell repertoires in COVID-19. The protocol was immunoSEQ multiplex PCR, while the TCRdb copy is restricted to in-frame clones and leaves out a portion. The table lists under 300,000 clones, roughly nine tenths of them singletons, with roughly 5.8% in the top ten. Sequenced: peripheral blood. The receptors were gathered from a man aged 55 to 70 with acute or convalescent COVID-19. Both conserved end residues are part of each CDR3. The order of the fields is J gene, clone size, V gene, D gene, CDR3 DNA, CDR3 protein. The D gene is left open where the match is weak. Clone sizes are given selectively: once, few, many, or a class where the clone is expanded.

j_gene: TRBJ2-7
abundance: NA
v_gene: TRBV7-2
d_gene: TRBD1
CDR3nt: TGTGCCAGCAGCTTAGGGACAGGGGAGGGATACGAGCAGTACTTC
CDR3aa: CASSLGTGEGYEQYF

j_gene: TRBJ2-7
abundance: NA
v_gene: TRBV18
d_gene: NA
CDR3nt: TGTGCCAGCTCACCACAATCAGGGGAGTCCTACGAGCAGTACTTC
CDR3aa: CASSPQSGESYEQYF

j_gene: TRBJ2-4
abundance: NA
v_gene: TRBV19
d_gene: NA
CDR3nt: TGTGCCAGTAGTCCCGCGAGGGGGAGAGCCAAAAACATTCAGTACTTC
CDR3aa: CASSPARGRAKNIQYF

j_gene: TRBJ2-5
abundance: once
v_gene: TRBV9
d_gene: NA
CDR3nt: TGTGCCAGCAGCGTAGGGGACAAAGAGACCCAGTACTTC
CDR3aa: CASSVGDKETQYF

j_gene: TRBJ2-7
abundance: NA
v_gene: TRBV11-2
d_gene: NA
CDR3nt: TGTGCCAGCAGCTCCACTAACGAGCAGTACTTC
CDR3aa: CASSSTNEQYF

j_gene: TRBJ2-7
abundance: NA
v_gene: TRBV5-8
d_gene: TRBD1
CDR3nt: TGTGCCAGCAGCTTGGCTCGGACAGGAGACTACGAGCAGTACTTC
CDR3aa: CASSLARTGDYEQYF

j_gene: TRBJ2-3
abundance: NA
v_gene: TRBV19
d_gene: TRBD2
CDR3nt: TGTGCCAGTAGTATGGGACTACTGGCAGATACGCAGTATTTT
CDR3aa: CASSMGLLADTQYF

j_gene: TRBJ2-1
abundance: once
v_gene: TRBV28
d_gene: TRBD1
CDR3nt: TGTGCCAGTAGACAGGGGGCACGGTCGAAGAACCCTAATGAGCAGTTCTTC
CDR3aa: CASRQGARSKNPNEQFF

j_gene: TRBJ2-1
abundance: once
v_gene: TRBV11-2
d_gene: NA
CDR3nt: TGTGCCAGCAGCGTCTTGAGCTCCTACAATGAGCAGTTCTTC
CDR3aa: CASSVLSSYNEQFF

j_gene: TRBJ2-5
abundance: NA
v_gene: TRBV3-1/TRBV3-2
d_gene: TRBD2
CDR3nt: TGTGCCAGCATCCCGGGACTAGCGGGCCAAGAGACCCAGTACTTC
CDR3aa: CASIPGLAGQETQYF

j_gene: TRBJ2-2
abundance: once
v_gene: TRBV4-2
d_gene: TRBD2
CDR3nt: TGTGCCAGCAGCCAAGGAACTAGCGGAATAAACACCGGGGAGCTGTTTTTT
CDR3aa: CASSQGTSGINTGELFF

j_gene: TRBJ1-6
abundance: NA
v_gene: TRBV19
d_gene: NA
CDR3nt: TGTGCCAGTACCGAGGGGGACGCCCTGCGACCCCTCCACTTT
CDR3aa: CASTEGDALRPLHF

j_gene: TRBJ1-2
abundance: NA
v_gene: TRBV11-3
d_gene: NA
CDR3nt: TGTGCCAGCAGCTTTTTGGGCGTTGGGGGCTACACCTTC
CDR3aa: CASSFLGVGGYTF

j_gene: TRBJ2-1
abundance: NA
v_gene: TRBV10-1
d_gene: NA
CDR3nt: TGCGCCAGCAGTCGGGACAACCAAGAAAATGAGCAGTTCTTC
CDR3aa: CASSRDNQENEQFF

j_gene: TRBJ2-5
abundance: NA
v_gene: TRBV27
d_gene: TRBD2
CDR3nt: TGTGCCAGCAGGGACGGGACTACAGCCTACTTC
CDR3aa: CASRDGTTAYF

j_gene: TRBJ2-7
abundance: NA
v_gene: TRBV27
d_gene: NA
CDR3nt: TGTGCCAGCAGTACCCTGCGGGACAGTCACTACGAGCAGTACTTC
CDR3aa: CASSTLRDSHYEQYF

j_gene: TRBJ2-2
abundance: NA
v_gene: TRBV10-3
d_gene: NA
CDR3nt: TGTGCCATCAGTGGGTATCAGGGAGGCACCGGGGAGCTGTTTTTT
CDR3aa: CAISGYQGGTGELFF

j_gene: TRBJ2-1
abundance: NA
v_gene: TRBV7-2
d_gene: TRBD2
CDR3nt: TGTGCCAGCAGCTCACGAACGACTAGCGGGAGGGTTAATGAGCAGTTCTTC
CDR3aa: CASSSRTTSGRVNEQFF

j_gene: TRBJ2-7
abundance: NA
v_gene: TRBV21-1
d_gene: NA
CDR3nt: TGTGCCAGCAGCAAATCAGTGACTAGGGCTTACGAGCAGTACTTC
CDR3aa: CASSKSVTRAYEQYF

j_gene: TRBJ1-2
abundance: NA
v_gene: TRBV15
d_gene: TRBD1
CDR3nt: TGTGCCACCTCGTGGGGGCGGGACAGGGGGCCTAGTGGCTACACCTTC
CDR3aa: CATSWGRDRGPSGYTF

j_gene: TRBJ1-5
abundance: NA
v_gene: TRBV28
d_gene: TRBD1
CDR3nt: TGTGCCAGCACCATGGGACAGGGTAACAATCAGCCCCAGCATTTT
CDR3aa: CASTMGQGNNQPQHF

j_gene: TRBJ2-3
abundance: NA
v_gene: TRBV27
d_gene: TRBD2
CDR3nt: TGTGCCAGCAGTTTGACGGGTCGGGAGGCAGATACGCAGTATTTT
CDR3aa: CASSLTGREADTQYF

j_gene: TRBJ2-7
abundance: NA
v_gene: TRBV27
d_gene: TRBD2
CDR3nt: TGTGCCAGCAGTTCACCAAGCGGGAGGGTAAACGAGCAGTACTTC
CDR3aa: CASSSPSGRVNEQYF

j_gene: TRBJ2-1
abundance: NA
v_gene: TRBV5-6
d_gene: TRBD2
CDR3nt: TGTGCCAGCAGCCCCGCCGGGGGACTAGCGGGAGGCCGGTTCTTC
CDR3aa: CASSPAGGLAGGRFF

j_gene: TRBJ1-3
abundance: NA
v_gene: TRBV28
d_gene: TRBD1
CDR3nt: TGTGCCAGCTCGGAGGACAGGCTCTACTCTGGAAACACCATATATTTT
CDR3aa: CASSEDRLYSGNTIYF

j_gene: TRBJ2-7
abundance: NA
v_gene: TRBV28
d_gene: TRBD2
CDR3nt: TGTGCCAGCAGTTTAGAAGGGGAGGGCAGGGCTAGAGAGCAGTACTTC
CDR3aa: CASSLEGEGRAREQYF

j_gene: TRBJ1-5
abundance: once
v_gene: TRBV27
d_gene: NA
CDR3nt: TGTGCCAGCAGTTTATTGGGGGCTGGTCAGCCCCAGCATTTT
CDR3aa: CASSLLGAGQPQHF

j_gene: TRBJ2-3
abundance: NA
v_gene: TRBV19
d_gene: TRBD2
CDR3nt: TGTGCCAGTAGTTTGACTTACGCGGGAGCCGGGGGCACAGATACGCAGTATTTT
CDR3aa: CASSLTYAGAGGTDTQYF

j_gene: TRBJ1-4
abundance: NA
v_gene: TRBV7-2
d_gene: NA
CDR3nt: TGTGCCAGCAGCCCAGGGGCCCTGGCCAGAGAAAAACTGTTTTTT
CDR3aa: CASSPGALAREKLFF

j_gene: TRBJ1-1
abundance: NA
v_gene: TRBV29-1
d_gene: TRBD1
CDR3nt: TGCAGCGTTAGAGGGGGCGAGGGAAACACTGAAGCTTTCTTT
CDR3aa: CSVRGGEGNTEAFF

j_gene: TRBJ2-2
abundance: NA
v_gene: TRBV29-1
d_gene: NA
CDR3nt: TGCAGCGTTGTTAGGGACTCAGGACCCGGGGAGCTGTTTTTT
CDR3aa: CSVVRDSGPGELFF

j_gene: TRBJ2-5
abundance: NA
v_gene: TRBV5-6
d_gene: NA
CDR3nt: TGTGCCAGCAGCTTGGACCTATCAGGGGCCGGGGAGACCCAGTACTTC
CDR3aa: CASSLDLSGAGETQYF

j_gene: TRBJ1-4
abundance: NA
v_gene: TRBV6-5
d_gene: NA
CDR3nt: TGTGCCAGCGGGGAGCTTAATGAAAAACTGTTTTTT
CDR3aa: CASGELNEKLFF

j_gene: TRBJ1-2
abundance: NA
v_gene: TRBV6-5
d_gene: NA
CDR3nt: TGTGCCAGCAGCGCGGACACGAACTATGGCTACACCTTC
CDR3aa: CASSADTNYGYTF

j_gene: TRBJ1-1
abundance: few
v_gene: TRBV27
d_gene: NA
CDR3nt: TGTGCCAGCAGTTTCCTCCCTAGAGGGAACACTGAAGCTTTCTTT
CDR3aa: CASSFLPRGNTEAFF

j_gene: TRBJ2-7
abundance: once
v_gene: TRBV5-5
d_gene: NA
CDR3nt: TGTGCCAGCAGCTTGGAAGGGACAAGAACCTACGAGCAGTACTTC
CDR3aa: CASSLEGTRTYEQYF

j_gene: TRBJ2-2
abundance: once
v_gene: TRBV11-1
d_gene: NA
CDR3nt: TGTGCCAGCAGCCCGGACAGACTGAACACCGGGGAGCTGTTTTTT
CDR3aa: CASSPDRLNTGELFF

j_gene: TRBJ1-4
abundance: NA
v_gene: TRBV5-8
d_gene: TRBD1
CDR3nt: TGTGCCAGCAGCTGGGGACAGGGGCCAACTAATGAAAAACTGTTTTTT
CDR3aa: CASSWGQGPTNEKLFF

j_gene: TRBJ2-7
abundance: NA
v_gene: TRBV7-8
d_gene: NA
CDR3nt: TGTGCCAGCCGCAACCCATCGGGTTTTTCCTACGAGCAGTACTTC
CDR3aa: CASRNPSGFSYEQYF

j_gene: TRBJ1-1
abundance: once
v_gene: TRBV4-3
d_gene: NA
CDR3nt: TGCGCCAGCAGCCAGAACAGGGTGTGGACTGAAGCTTTCTTT
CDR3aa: CASSQNRVWTEAFF

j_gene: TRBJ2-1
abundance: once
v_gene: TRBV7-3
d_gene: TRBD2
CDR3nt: TGTGCCAGCAGCTTACGTTTGCTAGCGGGGAGCTCCTACAATGAGCAGTTCTTC
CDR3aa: CASSLRLLAGSSYNEQFF

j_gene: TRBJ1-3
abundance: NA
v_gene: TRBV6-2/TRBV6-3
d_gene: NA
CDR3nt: TGTGCCAGCAGTTACTCCGGGTACTCTGGAAACACCATATATTTT
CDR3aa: CASSYSGYSGNTIYF

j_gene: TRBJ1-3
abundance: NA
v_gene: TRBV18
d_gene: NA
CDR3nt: TGTGCCAGCTCACCAGGGACACCCTTCTCTGGAAACACCATATATTTT
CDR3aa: CASSPGTPFSGNTIYF

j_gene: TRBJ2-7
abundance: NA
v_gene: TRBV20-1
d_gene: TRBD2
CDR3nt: TGCAGTGCTAGTTACCGGACTAGCGGGAGGAACGAGCAGTACTTC
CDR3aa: CSASYRTSGRNEQYF

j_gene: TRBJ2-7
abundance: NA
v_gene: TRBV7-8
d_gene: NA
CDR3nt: TGTGCCAGCAGCTTAGGGACACAGGGACTAACCCGGGAGCAGTACTTC
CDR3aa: CASSLGTQGLTREQYF